This T cell receptor (beta chain) was recovered during a study of CD8 T cells in Susac syndrome (dated by TCRdb to the late 2010s). Context from the whole study: Repertoire sequencing was used to test whether CD8+ T cell activation and differentiation in Susac syndrome was antigen driven. CD8+ T cell repertoire clonality was compared between more than ten healthy donors, around 14 Susac syndrome patients and some 15 multiple sclerosis patients.

High-throughput TCR beta sequencing profiled peripheral blood CD8+ and CD4+ T cells from healthy donors, Susac syndrome patients and multiple sclerosis patients. The healthy donors served as controls matched for age and sex. Bulk CD8+ and CD4+ T cells were purified magnetically by negative isolation, whereas CD8+ TEMRA cells were enriched by FACS. Blood was collected in EDTA tubes and processed within 24 hours, with PBMCs isolated through density gradient centrifugation. PBMCs intended for TCR sequencing were cryopreserved in liquid nitrogen and were subsequently thawed in a 37 degrees C water bath. The sorted or isolated CD4+, CD8+ and CD8+ TEMRA cells had a purity of 90% or higher. RNA was extracted with the RNeasy kit and 0.5 to 1 ug was reverse transcribed using random hexamers. The immunoSEQ multiplex PCR assay, which covers 54 Vbeta and 13 Jbeta segments, was used to amplify TCR beta CDR3 regions. To correct PCR amplification bias, a synthetic template baseline was used for both primer optimization and computational correction. Processing in the source paper ran as follows. Only productive sequences were kept, with reads annotated to V, D and J genes according to IMGT and analyzed in immunoSEQ Analyzer. To calculate clonality, Shannon entropy was normalized by log2 of the number of productive unique sequences and then subtracted from one. For each patient and control, public and private clones were evaluated within the 100 most prevalent clones. Clones were defined as Susac-specific when absent from the healthy and MS cohorts, from about 1,100 published viral clones and from other ImmuneACCESS disease sequences. TCRdb reanalyzed the raw reads on its own, using fastp at Q25 for trimming and MiXCR for clone calling, and kept in-frame beta chains. Under each unique CDR3 protein, matching rows form one entry showing the most common genes and DNA. The V and J calls and clone size are TCRdb's, not the authors'. Across this sample there are tens of thousands of distinct CDR3 sequences, with about 92% seen only once. Around 0.43% of the sample goes to the ten largest clones.

The germline V gene (reference sequence) yields LNHDA for CDR1 and SQIVND for CDR2. A distance of 13 bases separates the germline ends of V and J, which lose 7 bases and 3 bases respectively. The CDR3 covers 13 residues, taking in both the cysteine and the phenylalanine. Only CDR3 DNA remains: 39 bases, in frame from the first base. Details on this clonotype: The clone's antigen remains unknown. Base quality data are lacking; no much larger clone is found one base away.

Points the paper makes about the study in general: The study acknowledged that relatively few individuals were included in the TCR sequencing and HLA analysis.

This clonotype was obtained from a human donor in good health. Source material: CD8+ T cells from PBMCs. The chain couples TRBV19 to TRBJ2-7; the D gene lacks a confident call. The CDR3 amino acid sequence is: CASKGQAVYEQYF. The DNA sequence is TGTGCCAGTAAAGGCCAGGCCGTCTACGAGCAGTACTTC.